The 28 T cell receptor beta chains below all came from one sample that was sequenced in a study of tumor-infiltrating lymphocytes in primary liver carcinoma (TCRdb year 2017). Blood RNA was extracted from unsorted whole blood using TRIzol reagent, and germline DNA was obtained with the DNeasy Blood & Tissue kit. Sequencing was performed on an Illumina HiSeq 2500. TCRbeta-specific cDNA was reverse-transcribed from approximately 460 ng total RNA using a constant-region primer and ProtoScript II reverse transcriptase. Three nested multiplex PCR rounds, following a slightly modified ARM-PCR procedure, were used to build the TCRbeta libraries. Each of the first two PCR rounds ran for nine to eleven cycles and used multiplex TRBV1-TRBV30 forward primers together with a Cbeta reverse primer. The public reads were reanalyzed by TCRdb: fastp trimming at Q25, MiXCR alignment, in-frame beta chains only. Every entry covers one CDR3 protein and lists the most common genes and DNA from its rows. The sample includes fewer than 400,000 distinct CDR3 sequences, with 65% observed a single time. Of the sample, about 8.4% falls within the top ten clones.

The sample taken for sequencing was peripheral blood. These receptor sequences come from a middle-aged man with primary liver carcinoma and hepatitis B virus infection.

Concerning this clonotype: The conserved phenylalanine or tryptophan normally closing the CDR3 is absent here, so this likely arose from a read error. The DNA is omitted, as the CDR3 cannot be located on it reliably, and the CDR3 follows TCRdb's listing. The V and J genes are TRBV29-1 and TRBJ2-1; TRBD2, the table's D call, was not compared with the DNA. Germline CDR1 reads SQVTM; CDR2 reads ANQGSEA. Including both end residues, the CDR3 is 14 amino acids long. The CDR3 region is CSVRTSGSGHEKFL.

The rearrangement joins TRBV28 to TRBJ1-2; possible D gene TRBD1, 5 bases. The germline CDR1 and CDR2 sequences are MDHEN and SYDVKM. There are 17 residues in the CDR3. V was pared by 2 bases and J by 4 bases, with 20 bases between. The CDR3 is CASSLPGDAGRTYGYTF. For the CDR3, the DNA is TGTGCCAGCAGTTTACCCGGGGATGCAGGGAGGACCTATGGCTACACCTTC.

This rearrangement joins TRBV5-1 to TRBJ1-4; D gene unclear. Trimming took 0 bases from V and 7 from J, leaving 7 bases between them. Germline V CDR1 and CDR2: SGHRS, YFSETQ. The CDR3 runs 13 residues. The CDR3 DNA follows: TGCGCCAGCAGCTTGGCCTTCGGTGAAAAACTGTTTTTT. Its protein product is CASSLAFGEKLFF.

The chain has TRBV12-3 or TRBV12-4 and TRBJ1-4; D call uncertain. Between the trimmed V and J ends, which lost 8 bases and 2 bases, there was a span of 15 bases. This CDR3 has 15 amino acids. The CDR3 reads CASGPDGRTNEKLFF. CDR3 bases: TGTGCCAGCGGTCCCGATGGGCGGACTAATGAAAAACTGTTTTTT.

A remark on this clonotype: A much larger clone sits a single nucleotide away, making a read error possible. This chain links TRBV10-3 with TRBJ1-1; 7 nucleotides line up with TRBD1. The length of the CDR3 is 14 residues. Germline V gene lookup returns CDR1 ENHRY and CDR2 SYGVKD. CDR3 protein: CAMSERQKTGEAFF. CDR3 DNA: TGTGCCATGAGTGAGCGACAAAAGACAGGGGAAGCTTTCTTT.

With regard to this clonotype: This may stem from a read error, because a much larger clone lies one nucleotide away. The genes are TRBV29-1 and TRBJ2-3; TRBD2 matches 12 bases. The CDR3 is 15 residues long. Germline V gene lookup returns CDR1 SQVTM and CDR2 ANQGSEA. CDR3: CSVALAGGPTDAQYF. CDR3 nucleotide sequence: TGCAGCGTTGCTCTAGCGGGAGGGCCCACAGATGCGCAGTATTTT.

This clonotype occurred a few times. The V gene is TRBV6-1, the J gene TRBJ2-3, with 7 nucleotides matching TRBD2. The length of the CDR3 is 16 residues. Germline CDR1 and CDR2: MNHNS and SASEGT. Germline trimming cut 0 bases from V and 4 bases from J; bases unmatched to any gene: 7. The CDR3 nucleotides read TGTGCCAGCAGTGAAGCTTGGACTAGTGACGCAGATACGCAGTATTTT. Protein: CASSEAWTSDADTQYF.

This clonotype was picked up a small number of times. This may stem from a read error, because a much larger clone lies one nucleotide away. The genes are TRBV5-1 and TRBJ2-7; TRBD2 agrees at 7 bases. The ends lost 5 bases at V and 2 bases at J; junction bases unmatched: 13. Germline CDR1 is SGHRS and CDR2 is YFSETQ. The CDR3 totals 16 residues. CDR3 amino acids: CASRRRPNGGTYEQYF. CDR3 nucleotides: TGCGCCAGCAGGAGGAGGCCTAACGGGGGGACCTACGAGCAGTACTTC.

A word on this clonotype: Compared with germline, one end of the junction differs, possibly owing to a read error. The chain combines TRBV6-5 with TRBJ2-1, with a weak D call TRBD2 (6 bases). This CDR3 contains 15 residues. Germline V gene lookup returns CDR1 MNHEY and CDR2 SVGAGI. CDR3 coding DNA: TGTGCCATCAGTTTCAGATGCGGGGCCATCAATGAGCAGTTCTTC. Its protein product is CAISFRCGAINEQFF.

This clonotype was seen at least ten times. The genes are TRBV28 and TRBJ2-7; tentatively, D is TRBD1 or TRBD2 (5 bases each). This CDR3 has 15 residues. Per germline, CDR1 MDHEN and CDR2 SYDVKM. The ends were cut back, 6 bases at V and 0 bases at J, with 15 bases in the middle. The CDR3 nucleotides are TGTGCCAGCAGGCTCGACGGGACGGGCTCCTACGAGCAGTACTTC. This sequence encodes CASRLDGTGSYEQYF.

Notes on this clonotype: One end of the junction varies from germline; a read error may be responsible. The chain has TRBV12-5 and TRBJ2-2; 9 nucleotides match TRBD2. Germline lookup yields CDR1 LGHNT and CDR2 FRNRAP. The CDR3 spans 14 residues. The CDR3 loop reads CASGWTSDFGELYF. The CDR3 DNA reads as TGTGCTAGCGGCTGGACTAGCGACTTTGGGGAGCTGTATTTT. Based on the CDR3 plus reference TRBV12-5 and TRBJ2-2, the full variable domain is DARVTQTPRHKVTEMGQEVTMRCQPILGHNTVFWYRQTMMQGLELLAYFRNRAPLDDSGMPKDRFSAEMPDATLATLKIQPSEPRDSAVYFCASGWTSDFGELYFGEGSRLTVL.

This clonotype was observed once. A read error is possible here, since a much larger clone lies one base away. This chain connects TRBV29-1 to TRBJ2-1; 9 positions match TRBD2. The CDR3 contains 13 residues. Germline V gene lookup returns CDR1 SQVTM and CDR2 ANQGSEA. V shed 6 bases and J 6 bases; nucleotides not matched to a gene: 6. The chain's CDR3 is CSVTVLAGNEQFF. CDR3 sequence (DNA): TGCAGCGTGACGGTACTAGCGGGCAATGAGCAGTTCTTC.

The rearrangement uses TRBV11-2 and TRBJ2-1; 7 bases map to TRBD2. With 3 bases clipped from V and 0 bases from J, the junction kept 5 bases outside the gene matches. Germline V CDR1 and CDR2: SGHAT, FQNNGV. There are 16 residues in the CDR3. CDR3 sequence (DNA): TGTGCCAGCAGCTTGATCGGGGGGACCTCCTACAATGAGCAGTTCTTC. This gives the protein CASSLIGGTSYNEQFF. The full variable domain, in which reference TRBV11-2 and TRBJ2-1 provide the parts outside the CDR3, is EAGVAQSPRYKIIEKRQSVAFWCNPISGHATLYWYQQILGQGPKLLIQFQNNGVVDDSQLPKDRFSAERLKGVDSTLKIQPAKLEDSAVYLCASSLIGGTSYNEQFFGPGTRLTVL.

This clonotype is a singleton in its sample. A much larger clone sits a single nucleotide away, making a read error possible. The V and J genes are TRBV4-1 and TRBJ1-4, with 7 bases matching TRBD1. Germline loops: CDR1 MGHRA, CDR2 YSYEKL. The CDR3 sequence is 16 residues long. The CDR3 protein is CASSQARQGEGEKLLF. The CDR3 DNA follows: TGCGCCAGCAGCCAAGCCCGACAGGGAGAGGGTGAAAAACTGCTTTTT.

On this clonotype itself: The CDR3 end shows no conserved phenylalanine or tryptophan, and so a read error is likely. The rearrangement links TRBV28 to TRBJ2-1; 7 nucleotides align to TRBD2. The trim removed 3 bases at V and 9 bases at J, leaving 8 bases unmatched. Germline lookup yields CDR1 MDHEN and CDR2 SYDVKM. This CDR3 has 14 amino acids. CDR3 in DNA: TGTGCCAGCAGTTTCGGAGAGCGGGATGGTGAGCAGTTCTCC. Its protein is CASSFGERDGEQFS.

Regarding this clonotype: The missing conserved phenylalanine or tryptophan at the end of this CDR3 makes a read error likely. The chain is built from TRBV29-1 and TRBJ2-1; D gene unclear. The CDR3 contains 13 residues. Germline CDR1 SQVTM, CDR2 ANQGSEA. V was pared by 6 bases and J by 5 bases, with 14 bases between. CDR3 loop: CSVGYGMDNEQFI. Here the CDR3 DNA reads TGCAGCGTCGGATATGGCATGGACAATGAGCAGTTCATC.

The chain carries TRBV28 and TRBJ2-3; 7 bases are shared with TRBD1. J lost 5 bases, V lost 3 bases, and 8 bases had no gene match. CDR3 length: 15 amino acids. Germline V gives CDR1 MDHEN, CDR2 SYDVKM. In DNA, the CDR3 is TGTGCCAGCAGTTTTCCGACAGGGTTAATAGATACGCAGTATTTT. Translation gives CASSFPTGLIDTQYF.

On this clonotype: The CDR3 end shows no conserved phenylalanine or tryptophan, and so a read error is likely. This sequence joins TRBV11-1 and TRBJ2-3, with D unresolved. The length of the CDR3 is 14 residues. From germline, CDR1 is SGHAT and CDR2 FQDESV (reference sequence). Between the trimmed V and J ends, which lost 3 bases and 3 bases, there was a span of 10 bases. CDR3 protein: CASSFMAATDTQYI. Here the CDR3 DNA reads TGTGCCAGCAGCTTTATGGCTGCGACAGATACGCAGTATATT.

The chain uses TRBV5-5 and TRBJ1-5; 7 nucleotides align to TRBD1. This CDR3 spans 15 amino acids. In germline, CDR1 is SGHKS, CDR2 YYEKEE (reference sequence). Unmatched junction bases numbered 5, after V lost 4 bases and J lost 1 base. This CDR3 reads CASSPGGQSNQPQHF. CDR3 coding DNA: TGTGCCAGCAGCCCGGGGGGACAGAGCAATCAGCCCCAGCATTTT. Variable domain in full (rest from reference TRBV5-5 and TRBJ1-5): DAGVTQSPTHLIKTRGQQVTLRCSPISGHKSVSWYQQVLGQGPQFIFQYYEKEERGRGNFPDRFSARQFPNYSSELNVNALLLGDSALYLCASSPGGQSNQPQHFGDGTRLSIL.

This clonotype was counted many times. CDR3 sequence reads: CASSLGDRGPETQYF. CDR3 nucleotide sequence: TGTGCCAGCAGCTTGGGGGACAGGGGGCCTGAGACCCAGTACTTC. The chain has TRBV5-4 and TRBJ2-5; TRBD1 aligns across 12 bases. The germline V gene encodes CDR1 SGHNT and CDR2 YYREEE (reference sequence). This CDR3 contains 15 residues. V lost 0 bases, J lost 5 bases, and 2 bases stayed unmatched.

Points on this clonotype: No conserved phenylalanine or tryptophan is present at the end of the CDR3, so a read error is the likely explanation. J is TRBJ2-4 and V is TRBV6-6; D might be TRBD2 (5 bases). The CDR3 is 11 residues long. Per the germline V gene, CDR1 is MNHNY and CDR2 is SVGAGI (reference sequence). CDR3 loop: CASRYGGVQYC. CDR3 in DNA: TGTGCCAGCCGTTACGGAGGCGTTCAGTACTGC.

The chain combines TRBV2 with TRBJ2-7; the match to TRBD2 covers 13 bases. V shed 6 bases, J shed 7 bases, and the junction held 9 bases outside the gene matches. CDR3 length: 15 residues. Germline CDR1 SNHLY, CDR2 FYNNEI. The CDR3 loop is CASRAGLAGSFEQYF. The CDR3 DNA reads as TGTGCCAGCAGAGCGGGACTAGCGGGAAGTTTTGAGCAGTACTTC.

This clonotype was seen repeatedly, ten times or more. The J gene is TRBJ2-1, the V gene TRBV6-1, with 7 bases matching TRBD2. With V trimmed by 8 bases and J by 6 bases, 7 bases remained unmatched. Germline loops: CDR1 MNHNS, CDR2 SASEGT. The CDR3 has 13 residues. CDR3 sequence (DNA): TGTGCCAGCGGGCTAGCGGAAGTCAATGAGCAGTTCTTC. Encoded protein: CASGLAEVNEQFF.

This clonotype has ten or more counts. V is TRBV7-8 and J is TRBJ2-2, with a weak D call TRBD2 (5 bases). The CDR3 is 13 amino acids. Germline loops: CDR1 SGHVS, CDR2 FQNEAQ. V was trimmed by 5 bases and J by 7 bases, leaving 11 bases between them. The CDR3 DNA sequence: TGTGCCAGCAGCCGTATTCGGGGCGGGGAGCTGTTTTTT. Its translation: CASSRIRGGELFF.

The CDR3 here is CASSSTDREETQYF. The DNA for the CDR3 is TGCGCCAGCAGCTCGACGGACAGGGAAGAGACCCAGTACTTC. The V call is TRBV5-1, the J call TRBJ2-5; 8 nucleotides align to TRBD1. Germline V gene sequence: CDR1 SGHRS, CDR2 YFSETQ. This CDR3 has 14 residues. Trimming removed 3 bases from V and 3 bases from J; junction bases left unmatched: 4. Together with reference TRBV5-1 and TRBJ2-5, the CDR3 gives the full variable domain: KAGVTQTPRYLIKTRGQQVTLSCSPISGHRSVSWYQQTPGQGLQFLFEYFSETQRNKGNFPGRFSGRQFSNSRSEMNVSTLELGDSALYLCASSSTDREETQYFGPGTRLLVL.

This clonotype was picked up many times. The chain employs TRBV11-2 and TRBJ2-7; weak D call: TRBD1 (5 bases). This CDR3 contains 15 residues. The ends were cut back, 1 base at V and 2 bases at J, with 12 bases in the middle. CDR1 SGHAT and CDR2 FQNNGV come from the germline V gene. Written as DNA, the CDR3 is TGTGCCAGCAGCTTAGTTATAGGGGCTACCTACGAGCAGTACTTC. Its translation is CASSLVIGATYEQYF.

Points on this clonotype: Just one base apart from a much larger clone, this may be a read error. This chain connects TRBV29-1 to TRBJ2-5; D ambiguous. Germline CDR1 and CDR2: SQVTM and ANQGSEA. The CDR3 totals 12 residues. V lost 3 bases, J lost 6 bases, and 11 bases lay in between. CDR3 loop: CSVDNSGKTQYF. CDR3 sequence (DNA): TGCAGCGTTGATAACTCCGGAAAGACCCAGTACTTC.

Ten or more counts support this clonotype. The chain combines TRBV11-2 with TRBJ2-1; 7 positions agree with TRBD1. The CDR3 sequence is 18 residues long. J gave up 5 bases and V 6 bases, and 19 bases lay outside the gene matches. Germline V CDR1 and CDR2: SGHAT, FQNNGV. CDR3 protein: CASSYLERDRVLNNEQFF. CDR3 sequence (DNA): TGTGCCAGCAGTTACTTAGAGCGAGACAGGGTGTTAAACAATGAGCAGTTCTTC.